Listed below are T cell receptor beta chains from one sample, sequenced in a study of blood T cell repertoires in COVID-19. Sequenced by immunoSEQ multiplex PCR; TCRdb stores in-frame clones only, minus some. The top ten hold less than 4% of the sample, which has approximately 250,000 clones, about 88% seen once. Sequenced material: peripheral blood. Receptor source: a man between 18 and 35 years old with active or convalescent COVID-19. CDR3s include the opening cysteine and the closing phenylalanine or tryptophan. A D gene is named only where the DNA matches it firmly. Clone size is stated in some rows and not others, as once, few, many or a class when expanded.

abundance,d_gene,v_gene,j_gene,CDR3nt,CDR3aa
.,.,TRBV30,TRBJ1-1,TGTGCCTGGAGTGTTATGAGGACAGTTGCTCCCTTCTTT,CAWSVMRTVAPFF
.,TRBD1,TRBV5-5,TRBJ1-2,TGTGCCAGCAGCTCGACAGGGGGCGTTGGCTACACCTTC,CASSSTGGVGYTF
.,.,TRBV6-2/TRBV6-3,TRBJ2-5,TGTGCCAGCAGCGGGGACTGGGACCAAGAGACCCAGTACTTC,CASSGDWDQETQYF
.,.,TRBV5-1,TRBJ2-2,TGCGCCAGCAGCTACGGGCCCGGGGGCGGGGAGCTGTTTTTT,CASSYGPGGGELFF
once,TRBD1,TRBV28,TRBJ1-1,TGTGCCAGCAGTTCAGGGGGACCGAACACTGAAGCTTTCTTT,CASSSGGPNTEAFF
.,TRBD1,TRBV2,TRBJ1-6,TGTGCCAGCAGTGAAACGAGACAGGGGAGTTCACCCCTCCACTTT,CASSETRQGSSPLHF
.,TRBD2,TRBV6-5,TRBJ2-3,TGTGCCACCGGGACTAGCGGCACAGATACGCAGTATTTT,CATGTSGTDTQYF
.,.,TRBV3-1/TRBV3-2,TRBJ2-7,TGTGCCAGCAGCCAACAAGAAGGAGGGCCTCTAGAGCAGTACTTC,CASSQQEGGPLEQYF
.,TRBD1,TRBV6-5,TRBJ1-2,TGTGCCAGCAGTTACACTCTCGGGACAGCCTATGGCTACACCTTC,CASSYTLGTAYGYTF
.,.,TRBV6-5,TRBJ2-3,TGTGCCAGCAGTTACGGACTGAGCACAGATACGCAGTATTTT,CASSYGLSTDTQYF
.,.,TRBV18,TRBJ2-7,TGTGCCAGCTCAGAGGAGTCCTACGAGCAGTACTTC,CASSEESYEQYF
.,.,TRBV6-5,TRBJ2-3,TGTGCCAGCAGTTACTCATCAGGGGCCCGGAATACGCAGTATTTT,CASSYSSGARNTQYF
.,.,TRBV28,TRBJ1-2,TGTGCCAGCACCCTCTCGGGGGGATTTGGCTACACCTTC,CASTLSGGFGYTF
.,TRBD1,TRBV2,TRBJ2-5,TGTGCCAGCAGGCCGGGACAGCGGGAGACCCAGTACTTC,CASRPGQRETQYF
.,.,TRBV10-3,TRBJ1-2,TGTGCCATCAACGGAGACCCTAACTATGGCTACACCTTC,CAINGDPNYGYTF
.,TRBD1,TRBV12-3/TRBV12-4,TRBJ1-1,TGTGCCAGCAGTTTGACAGGGATCACTGAAGCTTTCTTT,CASSLTGITEAFF
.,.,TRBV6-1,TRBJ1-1,TGTGCCAGCAGTGAAGGAACAGGAATGAACACTGAAGCTTTCTTT,CASSEGTGMNTEAFF
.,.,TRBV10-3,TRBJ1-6,TGTGCCATCAAGAAGGGACTAGATAATTCACCCCTCCACTTT,CAIKKGLDNSPLHF
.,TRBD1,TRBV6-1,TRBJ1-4,TGTGCCAGCAGTGAAAGGGACAGGGAGGTTCGTTACGAAAAACTGTTTTTT,CASSERDREVRYEKLFF
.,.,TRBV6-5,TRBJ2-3,TGTGCCAGCAGTTACTCGCACTGGGCCACAGATACGCAGTATTTT,CASSYSHWATDTQYF
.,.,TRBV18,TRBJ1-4,TGTGCCAGCTCACCCCCGGGTTTGGGAAAACTGTTTTTT,CASSPPGLGKLFF
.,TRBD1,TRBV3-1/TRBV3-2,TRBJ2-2,TGTGCCAGCAGCCAAGTCCCGGGACAGGGTGTAAACACCGGGGAGCTGTTTTTT,CASSQVPGQGVNTGELFF
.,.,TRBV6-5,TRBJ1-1,TGTGCCAGCAGTTATTCAGAGAACACTGAAGCTTTCTTT,CASSYSENTEAFF
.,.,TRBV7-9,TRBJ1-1,TGTGCCAGCAGCCGAGATTTGAACACTGAAGCTTTCTTT,CASSRDLNTEAFF
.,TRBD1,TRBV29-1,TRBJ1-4,TGCAGCGTGACGACAGGGGAGAGCACTAATGAAAAACTGTTTTTT,CSVTTGESTNEKLFF
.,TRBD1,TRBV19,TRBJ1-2,TGTGCCACTTTGGGACAGCCCTATGGCTACACCTTC,CATLGQPYGYTF
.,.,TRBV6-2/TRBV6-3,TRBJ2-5,TGTGCCAGCAGTTACTCAGGGGGATTTGGAGAGACCCAGTACTTC,CASSYSGGFGETQYF
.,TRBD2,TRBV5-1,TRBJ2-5,TGCGCCAGCAGCCGTACTAGCGGGGCGGAGACCCAGTACTTC,CASSRTSGAETQYF
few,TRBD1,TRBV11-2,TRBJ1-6,TGTGCCAGCAGTAAGGGACAGTTTGATTCACCCCTCCACTTT,CASSKGQFDSPLHF